A single sample gave rise to the 18 T cell receptor beta chains below, sequenced in a study of blood T cell repertoires in COVID-19. The table came from immunoSEQ multiplex PCR; TCRdb's copy has only in-frame clones and leaves some out. This sample has roughly 90,000 clones; around 85% occur once, and the top ten carry roughly an eighth. Sequencing was performed on peripheral blood. The receptors here all came from a human donor in a cohort sampled during active COVID-19.

The rearrangement uses TRBV24-1 and TRBJ2-5; possibly TRBD1 for D (6 bases). V was shortened by 6 bases and J by 5 bases, with 27 bases between the two germline ends. This CDR3 is 18 amino acids long. Germline loops: CDR1 KGHDR, CDR2 SFDVKD. CDR3 coding DNA: TGTGCCACCAGTTCAAAATCATCGTGGGACAACCTCGGGGAGACCCAGTACTTC. Its protein product is CATSSKSSWDNLGETQYF.

V is TRBV19 and J is TRBJ2-1; 12 nucleotides align to TRBD2. CDR3 length: 14 residues. With 4 bases clipped from V and 6 bases from J, the junction kept 1 base outside the gene matches. Germline V gives CDR1 LNHDA, CDR2 SQIVND (reference sequence). The CDR3: CASSTGLAGNEQFF. CDR3 in DNA: TGTGCCAGTAGTACGGGACTAGCGGGCAATGAGCAGTTCTTC.

The chain carries TRBV5-1 and TRBJ1-1; 9 bases are a match to TRBD1. V trimming: 0 bases; J trimming: 1 base; junction bases outside the gene matches: 1. Germline loops: CDR1 SGHRS, CDR2 YFSETQ. The CDR3 spans 15 residues. DNA for the CDR3: TGCGCCAGCAGCTTGGGGGGACAGGGGAACACTGAAGCTTTCTTT. Protein sequence: CASSLGGQGNTEAFF. Full variable domain (missing parts from reference TRBV5-1 and TRBJ1-1): KAGVTQTPRYLIKTRGQQVTLSCSPISGHRSVSWYQQTPGQGLQFLFEYFSETQRNKGNFPGRFSGRQFSNSRSEMNVSTLELGDSALYLCASSLGGQGNTEAFFGQGTRLTVV.

The chain is built from TRBV4-2 and TRBJ2-1; 12 bases line up with TRBD2. The length of the CDR3 is 14 residues. V gave up 0 bases and J gave up 10 bases; unmatched junction bases: 1. CDR1 and CDR2 from the germline V gene are LGHNA and YNFKEQ. In DNA form, the CDR3 reads TGTGCCAGCAGCCAAGATGGGACTAGCGGGGAGCAGTTCTTC. Encoded protein: CASSQDGTSGEQFF.

CDR3: CASSVGLITDTQYF. The CDR3 DNA follows: TGTGCCAGCAGCGTAGGACTAATCACAGATACGCAGTATTTT. The chain uses TRBV5-4 and TRBJ2-3; the D gene is possibly TRBD2 (6 bases). Deletions cut 4 bases from V and 2 bases from J, with 11 bases between. The CDR3 loop spans 14 amino acids. In germline, CDR1 is SGHNT, CDR2 YYREEE (reference sequence).

This clone came up a few times. V is TRBV7-3 and J is TRBJ2-1; 10 positions agree with TRBD2. The CDR3 has 17 residues. The V gene end was trimmed by 5 bases and the J gene end by 4 bases; junction bases not matched to a gene: 11. Germline V gene data show CDR1 as SGHTA and CDR2 as FQGTGA. CDR3 sequence (DNA): TGTGCCAGCAGCCCTAGCGGGAGTAATGGGGTTTACAATGAGCAGTTCTTC. Translating it yields CASSPSGSNGVYNEQFF.

V is TRBV7-2 and J is TRBJ2-3, with D tentatively TRBD2 (6 bases). CDR1 is SGHTA, CDR2 FQGNSA, per germline. The CDR3 has 15 amino acids. The ends were cut back, 3 bases at V and 1 base at J, with 11 bases in the middle. The CDR3 is CASSLELAGTDTQYF. CDR3 nucleotide sequence: TGTGCCAGCAGCTTGGAGTTAGCGGGCACAGATACGCAGTATTTT.

The DNA for the CDR3 is TGTGCCTGGAGTCCTATCTATGGCTACACCTTC. Translation: CAWSPIYGYTF. The chain joins TRBV30 to TRBJ1-2, with D unclear. This CDR3 is 11 amino acids long. CDR1 is GTSNPN and CDR2 is SVGIG in the germline V gene (reference sequence). V lost 2 bases to trimming and J lost 4 bases, with 5 bases between them. The full variable domain, in which reference TRBV30 and TRBJ1-2 provide the parts outside the CDR3, is SQTIHQWPATLVQPVGSPLSLECTVEGTSNPNLYWYRQAAGRGLQLLFYSVGIGQISSEVPQNLSASRPQDRQFILSSKKLLLSDSGFYLCAWSPIYGYTFGSGTRLTVV.

The J gene is TRBJ2-1, the V gene TRBV2; 8 nucleotides agree with TRBD2. This CDR3 has 15 residues. Germline V lookup: CDR1 SNHLY, CDR2 FYNNEI. Trimming cost V 4 bases and J 3 bases; bases outside gene matches: 5. The DNA of the CDR3 is TGTGCCAGCAGTGTTTCCAGCGGGAGCTACAATGAGCAGTTCTTC. This codes for CASSVSSGSYNEQFF.

This chain links TRBV5-1 with TRBJ2-7; no firm D call. The CDR3 runs to 11 residues. The V end was cut by 4 bases, the J end by 4 bases, with 6 bases between. CDR1 and CDR2 (germline): SGHRS, YFSETQ. The CDR3 reads CASSGRYEQYF. The CDR3 coding sequence is TGCGCCAGCAGCGGCCGATACGAGCAGTACTTC.

The gene calls are TRBV28 and TRBJ2-1; D not resolved. In germline, CDR1 is MDHEN, CDR2 SYDVKM. The CDR3 consists of 11 residues. The V and J ends lost 5 bases and 10 bases respectively, with 9 bases between them. The CDR3 spells CASSLGNEQFF. CDR3 DNA sequence: TGTGCCAGCAGTCTGGGCAACGAGCAGTTCTTC.

V and J are TRBV27 and TRBJ2-5; weak D call: TRBD2 (5 bases). The CDR3 has 16 residues. Trimming cost V 3 bases and J 5 bases, with 19 bases left between them. The germline V gene encodes CDR1 MNHEY and CDR2 SMNVEV (reference sequence). In DNA, the CDR3 is TGTGCCAGCAGTTTTACCCCTACTAGTGCCCTTGAGACCCAGTACTTC. Encoded protein: CASSFTPTSALETQYF.

This chain links TRBV27 with TRBJ2-1; a possible D gene is TRBD2 (5 bases). The germline V and J ends were trimmed by 3 bases and 2 bases, with 8 bases remaining between them. Germline lookup yields CDR1 MNHEY and CDR2 SMNVEV (reference sequence). The CDR3 is 14 residues long. The CDR3 DNA reads TGTGCCAGCAGTTTTGGGGAGACCTACAATGAGCAGTTCTTC. It encodes CASSFGETYNEQFF.

This clone was observed a single time. V usage is TRBV7-2 and J usage is TRBJ2-7, with 9 bases fitting TRBD1. J gave up 2 bases and V 1 base, and 9 bases lay outside the gene matches. The CDR3 extends over 17 amino acids. CDR1 and CDR2 from the germline V gene are SGHTA and FQGNSA. CDR3 amino acids: CASSLGSIRTGAYEQYF. Here the CDR3 DNA reads TGTGCCAGCAGCTTAGGTTCAATAAGGACAGGGGCCTACGAGCAGTACTTC.

CDR3 DNA: TGTGCCAGCAGCTTAACAGGGGTGGGCTACGAGCAGTACTTC. It yields the protein CASSLTGVGYEQYF. The chain has TRBV5-8 and TRBJ2-7, with 7 bases fitting TRBD1. The junction had 5 bases not matched to a gene; V was cut back by 2 bases and J by 3 bases. Looked up from germline, CDR1 is SGHTS and CDR2 is YDEGEE. The length of the CDR3 is 14 residues.

This chain connects TRBV29-1 to TRBJ2-3; 11 bases align to TRBD1. With 6 bases clipped from V and 4 bases from J, the junction kept 9 bases outside the gene matches. Germline CDR1 SQVTM, CDR2 ANQGSEA. This CDR3 contains 15 residues. CDR3: CSVAGTGGRSDTQYF. The CDR3 DNA reads as TGCAGCGTCGCCGGGACAGGGGGTAGGTCAGATACGCAGTATTTT.

V gene TRBV6-5 combines with J gene TRBJ1-1; D unclear. The CDR3 loop spans 14 amino acids. Between the trimmed V and J ends, which lost 2 bases and 0 bases, there was a span of 7 bases. Per the germline V gene, CDR1 is MNHEY and CDR2 is SVGAGI. The CDR3 protein is CASSYGRMNTEAFF. The DNA of the CDR3 is TGTGCCAGCAGTTACGGCAGAATGAACACTGAAGCTTTCTTT.

This chain joins TRBV7-9 and TRBJ2-1; the match to TRBD1 covers 10 bases. The CDR3 is made up of 17 amino acids. Germline V CDR1 and CDR2: SEHNR, FQNEAQ (reference sequence). Trimming removed 1 base from V and 10 bases from J; junction bases left unmatched: 13. The CDR3 sequence: CASSLGKGDRGQREQFF. The CDR3 DNA follows: TGTGCCAGCAGCTTAGGGAAGGGGGACAGGGGTCAAAGGGAGCAGTTCTTC.